One and the same sample provided the 26 T cell receptor beta chains below, sequenced in a study of Ad26.COV2.S vaccination and SARS-CoV-2 variants. Assay: immunoSEQ multiplex PCR; the TCRdb copy retains only in-frame clones and omits some. The data show approximately 140,000 clones, about nine tenths seen once. The sequences come from peripheral blood, collected after recovery from COVID-19. The receptors stem from a human donor who had recovered from COVID-19.

This clone showed up just a few times. This CDR3 is CASNTPNNEQFF. DNA of the CDR3: TGTGCCAGCAACACTCCTAACAATGAGCAGTTCTTC. This chain joins TRBV9 and TRBJ2-1, with no clear D. This CDR3 comprises 12 residues. Germline CDR1 reads SGDLS; CDR2 reads YYNGEE. V gave up 6 bases and J gave up 5 bases, with 9 bases separating them.

In this sample, this clone turned up once. The rearrangement joins TRBV30 to TRBJ1-4, with D possibly TRBD1 on 5 matching bases. V shed 0 bases and J shed 0 bases, with 5 bases lying between them. Germline V gene sequence: CDR1 GTSNPN, CDR2 SVGIG (reference sequence). This CDR3 is 14 amino acids long. CDR3 in DNA: TGTGCCTGGAGTGTGGGGGCAACTAATGAAAAACTGTTTTTT. Translation gives CAWSVGATNEKLFF.

The chain joins TRBV5-4 to TRBJ2-7; TRBD1 might be the D (6 bases). Trimming shortened V by 4 bases and J by 6 bases, and 20 bases separated the two germline ends. Germline V gives CDR1 SGHNT, CDR2 YYREEE (reference sequence). The CDR3 length is 15 residues. DNA for the CDR3: TGTGCCAGCAGCAGGCAGGGAAGGGGGTTTCGCGAGCAGTACTTC. It codes for CASSRQGRGFREQYF.

V gene TRBV9 combines with J gene TRBJ2-1; 7 bases align to TRBD1. The CDR3 extends over 15 amino acids. The V segment lost 4 bases and the J segment 7 bases; nucleotides outside the gene matches: 11. Looked up from germline, CDR1 is SGDLS and CDR2 is YYNGEE. CDR3 coding DNA: TGTGCCAGCAGCACTCGACAGGGACCTGAAAATGAGCAGTTCTTC. This codes for CASSTRQGPENEQFF.

This sequence joins TRBV11-3 and TRBJ2-2; 9 bases agree with TRBD1. Germline CDR1 reads SGHNT; CDR2 reads YENEEA. The junction had 7 bases not matched to a gene; V was cut back by 5 bases and J by 3 bases. This CDR3 region has 16 residues. CDR3 coding DNA: TGTGCCAGCAGCCCCGGGACAGGGCGGGACACCGGGGAGCTGTTTTTT. Protein product: CASSPGTGRDTGELFF.

There are a few counts of this clone. The chain joins TRBV9 to TRBJ2-3; D is undetermined. Germline CDR1 is SGDLS and CDR2 is YYNGEE. The CDR3 has 13 residues. V was pared by 0 bases and J by 2 bases, with 4 bases between. This CDR3 reads CASSVGATDTQYF. The CDR3 nucleotides are TGTGCCAGCAGCGTAGGGGCCACAGATACGCAGTATTTT.

The rearrangement joins TRBV6-1 to TRBJ2-7; D tentatively reads TRBD1 or TRBD2 (6 bases each). The CDR3 runs to 15 residues. With 1 base removed from V and 3 bases from J, the gap between germline ends came to 13 bases. From germline, CDR1 is MNHNS and CDR2 SASEGT. CDR3 nucleotide sequence: TGTGCCAGCAGTGAAGAGGGGGGTGCAATCTACGAGCAGTACTTC. It codes for CASSEEGGAIYEQYF.

This chain uses TRBV9 with TRBJ1-4; D gene unclear. V was trimmed by 1 base and J by 8 bases, leaving 18 bases between them. Germline V gene sequence: CDR1 SGDLS, CDR2 YYNGEE. The CDR3 runs 16 residues. For the CDR3, the DNA is TGTGCCAGCAGCGTATCGGGCGGGCACGGGAGGGAAAAACTGTTTTTT. This gives the protein CASSVSGGHGREKLFF.

The chain couples TRBV29-1 to TRBJ1-2, with a weak D call TRBD1 (6 bases). This CDR3 has 15 amino acids. V was cut by 2 bases and J by 3 bases, with 16 bases left in between. CDR1 and CDR2 (germline): SQVTM, ANQGSEA. CDR3 nucleotides: TGCAGCGTTGAATTGACCCGGGGGCAATACTATGGCTACACCTTC. This sequence encodes CSVELTRGQYYGYTF. Complete variable domain (other parts from reference TRBV29-1 and TRBJ1-2): SAVISQKPSRDICQRGTSLTIQCQVDSQVTMMFWYRQQPGQSLTLIATANQGSEATYESGFVIDKFPISRPNLTFSTLTVSNMSPEDSSIYLCSVELTRGQYYGYTFGSGTRLTVV.

The rearrangement joins TRBV27 to TRBJ2-4; D unresolved. The CDR3 spans 16 residues. Germline values: CDR1 MNHEY, CDR2 SMNVEV (reference sequence). The ends were cut back, 2 bases at V and 0 bases at J, with 11 bases in the middle. The chain's CDR3 is CASSLKTNLAKNIQYF. The CDR3 DNA is TGTGCCAGCAGTTTAAAAACAAACCTAGCCAAAAACATTCAGTACTTC.

This clone was observed a few times. V and J are TRBV10-1 and TRBJ2-2, with D perhaps TRBD2 (5 bases). The CDR3 has 13 residues. The V gene's germline CDR1 is WNHNN and CDR2 SYGVQD (reference sequence). Between the trimmed V and J ends, which lost 6 bases and 5 bases, there was a span of 10 bases. The CDR3 reads CASSADLTGELFF. CDR3 bases: TGCGCCAGCAGCGCGGACTTGACCGGGGAGCTGTTTTTT.

The CDR3 spells CSAGRYNEQFF. The CDR3 DNA reads TGCAGTGCCGGGCGATACAATGAGCAGTTCTTC. This chain joins TRBV20-1 and TRBJ2-1; D not resolved. Per germline, CDR1 DFQATT and CDR2 SNEGSKA (reference sequence). This CDR3 spans 11 amino acids. The V gene lost 6 bases and the J gene lost 4 bases, with 7 bases spanning the gap.

The rearrangement uses TRBV7-2 and TRBJ2-5; TRBD1 agrees at 7 bases. Per germline, CDR1 SGHTA and CDR2 FQGNSA. The V segment lost 6 bases and the J segment 1 base; nucleotides outside the gene matches: 8. This CDR3 contains 15 residues. CDR3 region: CASRTSTGAQETQYF. Here the CDR3 DNA reads TGTGCCAGCAGAACAAGCACAGGGGCCCAAGAGACCCAGTACTTC.

This clone was seen a single time. CDR3 residues: CASSMRGPESSYEQYF. The CDR3 DNA follows: TGTGCCAGCAGTATGAGGGGGCCTGAGAGCTCCTACGAGCAGTACTTC. The chain joins TRBV28 to TRBJ2-7, with TRBD1 matching over 7 bases. J was trimmed by 0 bases and V by 5 bases; bases with no gene match: 10. The CDR3 length is 16 residues. Germline V gene data show CDR1 as MDHEN and CDR2 as SYDVKM.

In DNA form, the CDR3 reads TGTGCCAGCAGCTTACCAGGGGATACTGAAGCTTTCTTT. Protein sequence: CASSLPGDTEAFF. The chain links TRBV7-9 to TRBJ1-1, with D maybe TRBD1 (6 bases). The CDR3 contains 13 residues. Trimming removed 2 bases from V and 5 bases from J, with 9 bases in between. CDR1 is SEHNR and CDR2 is FQNEAQ in the germline V gene (reference sequence).

The chain combines TRBV6-5 with TRBJ2-7; the D gene is possibly TRBD1 (6 bases). The CDR3 consists of 15 residues. The germline CDR1 and CDR2 sequences are MNHEY and SVGAGI. V lost 0 bases, J lost 3 bases, and 12 bases lay in between. CDR3 sequence (DNA): TGTGCCAGCAGTTACTCCCCCAGGGGTATCTACGAGCAGTACTTC. It specifies CASSYSPRGIYEQYF.

The sample holds one count of this clone. The chain carries TRBV28 and TRBJ2-7; maybe TRBD2 (5 bases). The CDR3 contains 14 residues. Looked up from germline, CDR1 is MDHEN and CDR2 is SYDVKM. V shed 6 bases and J shed 3 bases, with 15 bases lying between them. CDR3 nucleotide sequence: TGTGCCAGCAGCCGTCGGGGTTACCTCTACGAGCAGTACTTC. It codes for CASSRRGYLYEQYF.

J is TRBJ1-5 and V is TRBV5-4; 10 positions agree with TRBD1. With 0 bases clipped from V and 5 bases from J, the junction kept 2 bases outside the gene matches. This CDR3 is 15 amino acids long. Per germline, CDR1 SGHNT and CDR2 YYREEE (reference sequence). This CDR3 reads CASSLGGTGDQPQHF. The CDR3 region has the DNA TGTGCCAGCAGCTTGGGGGGGACAGGGGATCAGCCCCAGCATTTT.

The J gene is TRBJ2-1, the V gene TRBV5-8, with TRBD1 matching over 8 bases. The V gene end was trimmed by 0 bases and the J gene end by 8 bases; junction bases not matched to a gene: 4. Germline-derived CDR1 and CDR2 are SGHTS and YDEGEE. This CDR3 comprises 14 residues. This CDR3 reads CASSLGQGIDEQFF. DNA of the CDR3: TGTGCCAGCAGCTTGGGACAGGGGATCGATGAGCAGTTCTTC.

Points on this clone: A read error may account for a junction end that differs from germline. The DNA of the CDR3 is TGTGCTAGCAGCCGCACAGGGTGGGGCACAGATACGCAGTATTTT. This translates into CASSRTGWGTDTQYF. The chain employs TRBV7-7 and TRBJ2-3; D is perhaps TRBD1 (6 bases). This CDR3 region has 15 residues. Germline CDR1 and CDR2: SSHAT and FNYEAQ (reference sequence).

This clone was seen a single time. The chain employs TRBV2 and TRBJ2-1; 9 bases map to TRBD1. The germline V gene encodes CDR1 SNHLY and CDR2 FYNNEI. This CDR3 spans 19 amino acids. V was clipped by 1 base and J by 2 bases; unmatched bases: 12. The CDR3 DNA follows: TGTGCCAGCAGTGAAGACCTTGAACGCGGGACAGGGACCTACAATGAGCAGTTCTTC. This translates into CASSEDLERGTGTYNEQFF.

V gene TRBV7-8 combines with J gene TRBJ2-1, with D maybe TRBD1 (6 bases). Trimming removed 5 bases from V and 6 bases from J, with 17 bases in between. The CDR3 contains 15 residues. Germline loops: CDR1 SGHVS, CDR2 FQNEAQ. CDR3 sequence: CASSPRQEGANEQFF. DNA for the CDR3: TGTGCCAGCAGCCCTAGACAGGAAGGGGCCAATGAGCAGTTCTTC.

The chain uses TRBV19 and TRBJ2-6; D ambiguous. Germline CDR1 reads LNHDA; CDR2 reads SQIVND (reference sequence). This CDR3 has 16 residues. Trimming left V 0 bases short and J 0 bases short, with 6 bases between. The CDR3 DNA reads as TGTGCCAGTAGTATAGACTCCTTCTCTGGGGCCAACGTCCTGACTTTC. It yields the protein CASSIDSFSGANVLTF.

The rearrangement uses TRBV6-5 and TRBJ1-2, with D unresolved. Germline V gives CDR1 MNHEY, CDR2 SVGAGI. V was cut by 2 bases and J by 0 bases, with 4 bases left in between. The CDR3 has 13 amino acids. The CDR3 loop reads CASSYTSNYGYTF. CDR3 in DNA: TGTGCCAGCAGTTACACCTCTAACTATGGCTACACCTTC.

The V call is TRBV28, the J call TRBJ1-3; no reliable D call. Trimming took off 7 bases at V and 1 base at J, with 5 bases between the two ends. The V gene's germline CDR1 is MDHEN and CDR2 SYDVKM. This CDR3 is built from 12 residues. The CDR3 sequence is CASISSGNTIYF. The CDR3 region has the DNA TGTGCCAGCATATCTTCTGGAAACACCATATATTTT.

The chain employs TRBV2 and TRBJ1-2; a weak D match, TRBD1 (6 bases). CDR3 size: 14 residues. V lost 2 bases, J lost 2 bases, and 9 bases lay in between. Germline V lookup: CDR1 SNHLY, CDR2 FYNNEI. Here the CDR3 reads CASSEYGQNYGYTF. DNA of the CDR3: TGTGCCAGCAGTGAATACGGACAGAACTATGGCTACACCTTC.